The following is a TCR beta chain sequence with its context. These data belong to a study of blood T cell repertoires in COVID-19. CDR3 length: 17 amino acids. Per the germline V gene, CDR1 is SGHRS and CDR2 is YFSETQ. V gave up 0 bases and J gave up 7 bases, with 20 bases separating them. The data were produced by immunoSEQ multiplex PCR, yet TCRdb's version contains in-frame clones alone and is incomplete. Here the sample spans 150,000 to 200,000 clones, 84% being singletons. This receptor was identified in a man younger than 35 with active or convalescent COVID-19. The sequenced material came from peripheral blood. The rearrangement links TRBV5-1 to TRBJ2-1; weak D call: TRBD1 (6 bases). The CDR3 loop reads CASSLEVRRGPGNEQFF. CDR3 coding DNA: TGCGCCAGCAGCTTGGAAGTCCGCAGGGGTCCGGGGAATGAGCAGTTCTTC.